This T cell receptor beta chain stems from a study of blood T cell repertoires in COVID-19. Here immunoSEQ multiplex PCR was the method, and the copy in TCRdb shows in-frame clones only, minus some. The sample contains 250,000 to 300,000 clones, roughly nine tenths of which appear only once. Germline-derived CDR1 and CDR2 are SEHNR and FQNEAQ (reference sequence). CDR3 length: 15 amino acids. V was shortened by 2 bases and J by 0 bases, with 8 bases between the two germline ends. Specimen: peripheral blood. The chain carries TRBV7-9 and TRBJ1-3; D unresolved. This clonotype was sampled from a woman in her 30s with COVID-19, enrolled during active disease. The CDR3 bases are TGTGCCAGCAGCTTATCGGGGAGCTCTGGAAACACCATATATTTT. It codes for CASSLSGSSGNTIYF.